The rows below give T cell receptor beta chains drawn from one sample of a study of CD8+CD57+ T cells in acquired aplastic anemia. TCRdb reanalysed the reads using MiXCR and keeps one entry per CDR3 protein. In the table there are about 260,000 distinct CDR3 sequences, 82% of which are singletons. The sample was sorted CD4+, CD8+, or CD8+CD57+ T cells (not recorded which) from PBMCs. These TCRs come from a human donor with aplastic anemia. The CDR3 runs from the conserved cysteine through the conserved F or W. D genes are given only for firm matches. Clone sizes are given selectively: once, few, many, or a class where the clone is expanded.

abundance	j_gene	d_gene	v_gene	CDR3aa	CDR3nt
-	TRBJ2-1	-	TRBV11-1	CASSLSLPDEQFF	TGTGCCAGCAGCTTATCCCTGCCAGATGAGCAGTTCTTC
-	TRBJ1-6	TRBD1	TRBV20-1	CSARSTGTGWSPLHF	TGCAGTGCGCGAAGTACCGGGACAGGCTGGTCACCCCTCCACTTT
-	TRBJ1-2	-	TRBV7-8	CASSFASAMSSSSYTF	-
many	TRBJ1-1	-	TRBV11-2	CASSPAMNTEAFF	TGTGCCAGCAGCCCCGCAATGAACACTGAAGCTTTCTTT
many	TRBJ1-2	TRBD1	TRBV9	CASSPRGGRGDGYTF	TGTGCCAGCAGCCCCAGGGGGGGGAGGGGTGATGGCTACACCTTC
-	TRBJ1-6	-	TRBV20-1	CSALQIGTGDNSPLHF	TGCAGTGCTCTCCAAATTGGGACGGGAGATAATTCACCCCTCCACTTT
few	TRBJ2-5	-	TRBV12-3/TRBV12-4	CASRVARETQYF	TGTGCCAGCAGGGTGGCTAGGGAGACCCAGTACTTC
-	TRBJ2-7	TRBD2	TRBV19	CASRSSGGMPDELYF	TGTGCCAGCAGGTCCAGCGGGGGCATGCCCGACGAGCTGTACTTC
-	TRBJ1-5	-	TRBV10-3	CAIGGTRQPQHF	TGTGCCATCGGGGGGACTCGACAGCCCCAGCATTTT
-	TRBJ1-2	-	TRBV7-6	CASSRWTAQIDF	TGTGCCAGCAGCCGTTGGACAGCCCAGATCGACTTC
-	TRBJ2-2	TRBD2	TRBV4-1	CASRPRGLRNTGELFF	TGCGCCAGCAGACCCCGGGGACTACGAAACACCGGGGAGCTGTTTTTT
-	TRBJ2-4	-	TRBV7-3	CASRAAGTWGYF	TGTGCCAGCAGAGCAGCTGGGACTTGGGGATACTTC
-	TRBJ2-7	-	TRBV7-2	CASSYGPENEQYF	TGTGCCAGCAGCTACGGGCCCGAGAACGAGCAGTACTTC
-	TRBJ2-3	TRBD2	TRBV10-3	CASSQTSGGDTQYF	TGTGCCAGCAGTCAAACTAGCGGGGGAGATACGCAGTATTTT
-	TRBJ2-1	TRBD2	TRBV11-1	CASSLAPIGLAGGPSNEQFF	TGTGCCAGCAGCTTAGCGCCGATCGGACTAGCGGGAGGGCCGAGCAATGAGCAGTTCTTC
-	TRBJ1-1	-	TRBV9	CASSPRTDTQAFF	TGTGCCAGCAGCCCCAGGACAGATACGCAAGCTTTCTTT
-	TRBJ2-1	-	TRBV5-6	CASSVWEDSYNEQFF	TGTGCCAGCAGCGTGTGGGAGGACTCCTACAATGAGCAGTTCTTC
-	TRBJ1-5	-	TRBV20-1	CSASSWGGGNQPQHF	TGCAGTGCCAGTAGTTGGGGCGGGGGCAATCAGCCCCAGCATTTT
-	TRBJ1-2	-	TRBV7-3	CASSLTWGGHERYTF	TGTGCCAGCAGCTTGACCTGGGGCGGTCACGAGCGCTACACCTTC
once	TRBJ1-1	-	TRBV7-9	CASSLQGGGRVEDFF	TGTGCCAGCAGCCTACAAGGGGGAGGGAGGGTCGAGGATTTCTTT
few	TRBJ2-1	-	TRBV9	CASSGGGGQGGNKQFF	TGTGCCAGCAGCGGGGGGGGCGGACAGGGAGGAAACAAGCAGTTCTTC
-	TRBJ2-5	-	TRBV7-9	CACRIAAGNAPQYF	TGTGCCTGCAGGATAGCGGCGGGCAATGCGCCCCAGTACTTC
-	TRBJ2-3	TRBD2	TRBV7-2	CASSITSGGDPQYF	TGTGCCAGCAGCATCACTAGCGGGGGGGATCCGCAGTATTTT
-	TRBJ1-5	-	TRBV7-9	CASSLAGSYGAHVHF	TGTGCCAGCAGCTTAGCGGGTAGCTACGGGGCCCACGTCCATTTT
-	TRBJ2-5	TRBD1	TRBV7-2	CASSLTGGAGDSQYF	TGTGCCAGCAGCTTGACAGGGGGTGCCGGCGATAGCCAGTACTTC
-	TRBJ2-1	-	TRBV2	CASSWAGTQFF	TGTGCCAGCTCCTGGGCGGGTACACAGTTCTTC
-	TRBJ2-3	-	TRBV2	CASGDTSTVTQYF	TGTGCCAGCGGGGACACGAGCACAGTTACGCAGTATTTT
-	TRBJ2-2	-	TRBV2	CASNSGGATGELFF	TGTGCCAGCAACTCCGGGGGAGCGACCGGGGAGCTGTTTTTT
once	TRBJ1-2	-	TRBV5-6	CASGLRAGGYTF	TGTGCCAGCGGACTAAGGGCCGGCGGCTACACCTTC
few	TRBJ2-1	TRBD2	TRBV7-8	CASSIASGADTQHFF	TGTGCCAGTAGTATAGCTAGCGGTGCCGACACTCAGCATTTCTTC
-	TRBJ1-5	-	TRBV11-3	CASSVGADTQHF	TGTGCCAGCAGCGTCGGGGCAGATACGCAGCATTTT
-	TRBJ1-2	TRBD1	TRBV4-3	CASSQQGQGNGNYGYTF	TGCGCCAGCAGCCAACAAGGACAGGGGAATGGCAACTATGGCTACACCTTC
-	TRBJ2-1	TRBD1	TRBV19	CASRDRGEIGNQPQHF	TGTGCCAGTCGAGACAGGGGCGAAATCGGGAATCAGCCCCAGCATTTC
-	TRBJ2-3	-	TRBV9	CASSFAAGPGNEHF	TGTGCCAGCAGCTTCGCGGCGGGCCCTGGCAATGAGCATTTT
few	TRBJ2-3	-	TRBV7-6	CASSLAPDTDTQYF	TGTGCCAGCAGCTTAGCCCCGGATACAGATACGCAGTATTTT
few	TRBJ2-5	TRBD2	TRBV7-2	CASSLASGSGTTQF	TGTGCCAGCAGCTTGGCTAGCGGGAGCGGAACTACGCAGTTC
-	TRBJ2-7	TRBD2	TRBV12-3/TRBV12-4	CASSPSGGSSYEQYF	TGTGCCAGCAGCCCTAGCGGGGGGAGCTCCTACGAGCAGTACTTC
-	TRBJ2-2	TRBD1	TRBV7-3	CASSLDLTGDTFF	TGTGCCAGCAGCTTAGATCTGACAGGGGACACGTTTTTT
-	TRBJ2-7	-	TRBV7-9	CASSLESGVTPYEQYF	TGTGCCAGCAGCTTAGAATCGGGGGTTACCCCCTACGAGCAGTACTTC
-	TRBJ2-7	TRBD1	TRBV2	CASSPRQGWNEQYF	TGTGCCAGCAGCCCAAGACAGGGGTGGAACGAGCAGTACTTC
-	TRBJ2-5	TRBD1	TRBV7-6	CASSLGMDRKKETQYF	TGTGCCAGCAGCTTAGGAATGGACAGGAAGAAAGAGACCCAGTACTTC
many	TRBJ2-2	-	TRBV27	CASSASRALNTGELFF	TGTGCCAGCAGCGCATCCCGGGCCCTGAACACCGGGGAGCTGTTTTTT
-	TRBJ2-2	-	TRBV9	CASSVGVTGELFF	TGTGCCAGCAGCGTAGGGGTAACCGGGGAGCTGTTTTTT
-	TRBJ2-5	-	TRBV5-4	CASSPQGRRKTQYF	TGTGCCAGCAGCCCACAGGGGAGGAGAAAGACCCAGTACTTC